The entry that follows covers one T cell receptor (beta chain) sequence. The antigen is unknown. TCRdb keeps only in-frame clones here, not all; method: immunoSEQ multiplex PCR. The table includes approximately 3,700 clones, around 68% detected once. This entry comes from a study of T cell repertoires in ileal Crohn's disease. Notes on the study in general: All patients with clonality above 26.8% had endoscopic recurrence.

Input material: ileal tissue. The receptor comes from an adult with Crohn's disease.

Here the CDR3 reads CSAESVTEAFF. The CDR3 DNA is TGCAGCGCGGAGTCAGTGACTGAAGCTTTCTTT. The chain employs TRBV29-1 and TRBJ1-1; no firm D call. The V end was cut by 7 bases, the J end by 5 bases, with 11 bases between. CDR1 SQVTM and CDR2 ANQGSEA come from the germline V gene. The length of the CDR3 is 11 residues.